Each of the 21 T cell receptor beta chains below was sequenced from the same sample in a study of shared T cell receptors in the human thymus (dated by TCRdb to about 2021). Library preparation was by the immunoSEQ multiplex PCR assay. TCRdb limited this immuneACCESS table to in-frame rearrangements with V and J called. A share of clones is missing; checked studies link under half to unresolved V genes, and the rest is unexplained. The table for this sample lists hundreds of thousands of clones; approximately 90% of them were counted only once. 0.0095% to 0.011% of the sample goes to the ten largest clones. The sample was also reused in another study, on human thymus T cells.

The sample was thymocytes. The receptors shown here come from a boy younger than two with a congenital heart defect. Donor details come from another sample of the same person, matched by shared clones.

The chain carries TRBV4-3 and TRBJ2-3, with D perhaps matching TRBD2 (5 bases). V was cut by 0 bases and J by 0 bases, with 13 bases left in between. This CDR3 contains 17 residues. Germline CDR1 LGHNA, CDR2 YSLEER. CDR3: CASSQDGRTASTDTQYF. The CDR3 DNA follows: TGCGCCAGCAGCCAAGATGGGAGAACGGCTAGCACAGATACGCAGTATTTT.

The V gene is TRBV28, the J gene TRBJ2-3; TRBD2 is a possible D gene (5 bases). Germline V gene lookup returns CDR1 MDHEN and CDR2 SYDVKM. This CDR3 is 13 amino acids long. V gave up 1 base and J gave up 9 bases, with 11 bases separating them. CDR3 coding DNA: TGTGCCAGCAGTTTATCGCCGGGAAGGACGCAGTATTTT. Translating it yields CASSLSPGRTQYF.

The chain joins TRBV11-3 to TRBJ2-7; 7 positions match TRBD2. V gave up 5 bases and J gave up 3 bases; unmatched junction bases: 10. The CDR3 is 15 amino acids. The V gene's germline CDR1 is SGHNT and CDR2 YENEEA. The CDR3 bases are TGTGCCAGCAGCCCCTTCAAGGGAGGGTTCTACGAGCAGTACTTC. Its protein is CASSPFKGGFYEQYF.

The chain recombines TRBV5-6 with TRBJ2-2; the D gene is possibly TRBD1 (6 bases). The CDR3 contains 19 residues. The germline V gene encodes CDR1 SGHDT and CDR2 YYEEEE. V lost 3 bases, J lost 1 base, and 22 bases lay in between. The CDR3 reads CASSSYRNLGTRNTGELFF. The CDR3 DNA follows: TGTGCCAGCAGCTCGTACCGGAACCTCGGGACAAGGAACACCGGGGAGCTGTTTTTT. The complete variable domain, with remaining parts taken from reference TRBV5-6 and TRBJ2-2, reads DAGVTQSPTHLIKTRGQQVTLRCSPKSGHDTVSWYQQALGQGPQFIFQYYEEEERQRGNFPDRFSGHQFPNYSSELNVNALLLGDSALYLCASSSYRNLGTRNTGELFFGEGSRLTVL.

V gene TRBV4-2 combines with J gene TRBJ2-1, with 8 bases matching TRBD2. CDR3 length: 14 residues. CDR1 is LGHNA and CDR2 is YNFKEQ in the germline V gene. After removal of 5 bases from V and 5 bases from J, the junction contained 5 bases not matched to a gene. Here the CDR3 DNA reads TGTGCCAGCAGCACGGGAGGGCCCAACAATGAGCAGTTCTTC. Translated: CASSTGGPNNEQFF.

CDR3 residues: CASSSPRRWEQETQYF. The CDR3 DNA follows: TGTGCCAGCAGTTCCCCCCGCAGGTGGGAGCAAGAGACCCAGTACTTC. The chain couples TRBV27 to TRBJ2-5; a weak D match, TRBD2 (5 bases). The CDR3 spans 16 residues. V gave up 4 bases and J gave up 2 bases, with 17 bases separating them. Germline CDR1 is MNHEY and CDR2 is SMNVEV (reference sequence).

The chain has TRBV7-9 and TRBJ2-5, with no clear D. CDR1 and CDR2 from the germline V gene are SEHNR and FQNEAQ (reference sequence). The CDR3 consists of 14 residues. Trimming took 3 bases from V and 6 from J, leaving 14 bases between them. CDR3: CASSLGTVLKTQYF. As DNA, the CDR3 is TGTGCCAGCAGCTTGGGCACCGTTCTAAAGACCCAGTACTTC. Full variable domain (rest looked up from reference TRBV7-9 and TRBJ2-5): DTGVSQNPRHKITKRGQNVTFRCDPISEHNRLYWYRQTLGQGPEFLTYFQNEAQLEKSRLLSDRFSAERPKGSFSTLEIQRTEQGDSAMYLCASSLGTVLKTQYFGPGTRLLVL.

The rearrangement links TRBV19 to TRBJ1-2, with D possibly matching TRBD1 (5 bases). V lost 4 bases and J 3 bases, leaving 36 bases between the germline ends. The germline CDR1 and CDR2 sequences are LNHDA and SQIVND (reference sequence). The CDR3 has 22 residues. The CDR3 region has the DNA TGTGCCAGTAGTAATCCCCACCCCACCCACCCACCCGGACACAAATTCGACTATGGCTACACCTTC. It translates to CASSNPHPTHPPGHKFDYGYTF.

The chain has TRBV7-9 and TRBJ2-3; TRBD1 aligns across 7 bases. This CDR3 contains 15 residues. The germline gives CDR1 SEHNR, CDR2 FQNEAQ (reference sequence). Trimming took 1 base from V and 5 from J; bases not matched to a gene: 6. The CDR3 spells CASSLERGRKDTQYF. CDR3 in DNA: TGTGCCAGCAGCTTAGAGAGGGGGCGCAAAGATACGCAGTATTTT.

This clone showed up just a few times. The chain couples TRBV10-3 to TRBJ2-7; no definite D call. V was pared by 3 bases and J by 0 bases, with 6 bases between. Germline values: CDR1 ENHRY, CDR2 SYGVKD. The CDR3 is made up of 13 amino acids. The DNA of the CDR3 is TGTGCCATCAGTGAAATTAACTCCTACGAGCAGTACTTC. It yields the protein CAISEINSYEQYF.

CDR3 DNA sequence: TGTGCCAGCAGCTTGTCTGCCGGGACAGGGGTGGGGGAGCAGTACTTC. Translation: CASSLSAGTGVGEQYF. This chain joins TRBV7-9 and TRBJ2-7; 10 positions match TRBD1. This CDR3 has 16 residues. CDR1 is SEHNR and CDR2 is FQNEAQ in the germline V gene (reference sequence). V dropped 3 bases and J dropped 7; count of bases not matched to a gene: 12.

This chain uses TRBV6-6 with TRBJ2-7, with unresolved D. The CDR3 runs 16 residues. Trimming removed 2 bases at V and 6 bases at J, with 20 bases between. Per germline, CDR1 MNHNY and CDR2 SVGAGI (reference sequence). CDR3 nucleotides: TGTGCCAGCAGTTACCCGAAAGAGGAGTCCCAATGCGAGCAGTACTTC. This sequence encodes CASSYPKEESQCEQYF.

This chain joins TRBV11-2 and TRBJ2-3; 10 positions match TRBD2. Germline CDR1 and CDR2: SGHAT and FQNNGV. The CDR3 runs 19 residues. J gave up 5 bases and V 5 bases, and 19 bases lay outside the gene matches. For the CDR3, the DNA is TGTGCCAGCAGCCTTAACAGGGTTTCGGACTCTAGCGGGGGAGATACGCAGTATTTT. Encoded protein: CASSLNRVSDSSGGDTQYF.

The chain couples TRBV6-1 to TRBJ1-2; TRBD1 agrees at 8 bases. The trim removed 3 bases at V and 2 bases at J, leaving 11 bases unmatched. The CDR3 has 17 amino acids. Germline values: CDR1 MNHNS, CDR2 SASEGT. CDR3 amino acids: CASSDPFGQGRNYGYTF. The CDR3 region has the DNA TGTGCCAGCAGTGACCCTTTCGGACAGGGCCGAAACTATGGCTACACCTTC.

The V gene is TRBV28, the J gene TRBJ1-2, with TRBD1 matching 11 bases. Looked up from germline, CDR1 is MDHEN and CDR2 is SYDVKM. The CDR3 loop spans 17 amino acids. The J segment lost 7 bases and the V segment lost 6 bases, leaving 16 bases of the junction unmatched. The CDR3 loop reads CASSPPRDRGSGGGYTF. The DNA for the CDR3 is TGTGCCAGCAGCCCGCCTCGGGACAGGGGGTCAGGAGGTGGCTACACCTTC.

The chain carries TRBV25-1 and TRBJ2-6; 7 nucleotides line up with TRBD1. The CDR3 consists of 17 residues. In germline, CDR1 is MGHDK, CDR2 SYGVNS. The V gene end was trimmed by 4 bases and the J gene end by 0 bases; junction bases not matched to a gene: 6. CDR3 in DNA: TGTGCCAGCAGTGGAAGGGGGCCTAGCTCTGGGGCCAACGTCCTGACTTTC. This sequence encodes CASSGRGPSSGANVLTF.

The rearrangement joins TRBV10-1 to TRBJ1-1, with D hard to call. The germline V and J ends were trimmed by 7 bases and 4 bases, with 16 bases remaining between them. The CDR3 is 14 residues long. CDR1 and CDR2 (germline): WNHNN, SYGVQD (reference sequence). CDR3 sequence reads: CASTLSGMGTEAFF. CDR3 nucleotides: TGCGCCAGCACTTTGTCCGGGATGGGCACTGAAGCTTTCTTT.

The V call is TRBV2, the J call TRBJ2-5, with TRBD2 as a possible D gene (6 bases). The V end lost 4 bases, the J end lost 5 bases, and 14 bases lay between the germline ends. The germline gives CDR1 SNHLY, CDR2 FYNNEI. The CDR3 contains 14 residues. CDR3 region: CASSGELGGETQYF. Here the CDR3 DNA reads TGTGCCAGCAGTGGTGAACTTGGGGGGGAGACCCAGTACTTC. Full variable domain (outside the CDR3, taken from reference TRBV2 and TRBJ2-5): EPEVTQTPSHQVTQMGQEVILRCVPISNHLYFYWYRQILGQKVEFLVSFYNNEISEKSEIFDDQFSVERPDGSNFTLKIRSTKLEDSAMYFCASSGELGGETQYFGPGTRLLVL.

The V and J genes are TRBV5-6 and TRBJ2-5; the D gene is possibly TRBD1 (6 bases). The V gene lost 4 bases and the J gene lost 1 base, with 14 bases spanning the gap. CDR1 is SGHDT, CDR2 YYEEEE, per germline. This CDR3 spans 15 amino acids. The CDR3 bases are TGTGCCAGCAGCCCACAAGGGGGTCCCCAAGAGACCCAGTACTTC. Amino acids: CASSPQGGPQETQYF.

In DNA form, the CDR3 reads TGTGCCACCGCCTCAGGGGAACCCTACAATGAGCAGTTCTTC. Protein sequence: CATASGEPYNEQFF. J is TRBJ2-1 and V is TRBV15; D is perhaps TRBD1 (6 bases). V was clipped by 8 bases and J by 2 bases, with 13 bases between them. From germline, CDR1 is LNHNV and CDR2 YYDKDF (reference sequence). This CDR3 comprises 14 residues.

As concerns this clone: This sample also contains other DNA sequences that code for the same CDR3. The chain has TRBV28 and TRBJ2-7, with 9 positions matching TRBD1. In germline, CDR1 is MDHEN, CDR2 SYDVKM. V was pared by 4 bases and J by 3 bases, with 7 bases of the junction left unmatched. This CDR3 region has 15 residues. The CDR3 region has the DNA TGTGCCAGCAGTTCCCCGGGACAGGGCAGCTACGAGCAGTACTTC. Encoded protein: CASSSPGQGSYEQYF.